Only a few counts were recorded for the clone carrying this TCR beta chain. Its antigen is as yet unknown. The entry originates in a study of T cell responses to AZD1222 COVID-19 vaccine. Across the study: Pooled samples include second doses given at about 4 or 12 weeks.

Only in-frame clones appear in the TCRdb table, and some are missing; sequencing was by immunoSEQ multiplex PCR. In the table there are more than 110,000 clones, 80% to 90% of which are singletons. Germline CDR1 and CDR2: SGHAT and FQNNGV. The CDR3 sequence is 13 residues long. Losses at the gene ends were 5 bases for V and 4 bases for J; bases not matched to a gene: 3. Broader study findings: Donors were mostly white British, more females; clonal diversity possibly underestimated.

The chain has TRBV11-2 and TRBJ1-2; TRBD1 matches 8 bases. The sequenced sample was peripheral blood, obtained on day 0 of AZD1222 vaccination. This sequence was found in an adult in good health. The CDR3 region is CASSLGQAYGYTF. In nucleotides, the CDR3 is TGTGCCAGCAGCCTGGGACAGGCCTATGGCTACACCTTC.